These 13 T cell receptor beta chains were all obtained from the same sample, sequenced in a study of tumor-infiltrating lymphocytes in oesophageal squamous cell carcinoma. TCRdb fed the PCR reads into MiXCR, producing one record per CDR3 protein. The table lists fewer than 25,000 distinct CDR3 sequences, roughly 40% of them singletons. The sample consisted of esophageal tumor tissue. The receptors were sampled from a male donor with esophageal squamous cell carcinoma.

J is TRBJ1-1 and V is TRBV7-2, with D perhaps TRBD1 (5 bases). Trimming cost V 2 bases and J 8 bases, with 15 bases left between them. Per the germline V gene, CDR1 is SGHTA and CDR2 is FQGNSA. This CDR3 has 14 amino acids. The CDR3 coding sequence is TGTGCCAGCAGCTTATCGGGGACGGCCGGGGAAGCTTTCTTT. Protein: CASSLSGTAGEAFF.

Worth noting for this clonotype: Without the conserved terminal phenylalanine or tryptophan, this CDR3 likely stems from a read error. It is unclear where the CDR3 begins or ends on the DNA, so no DNA is shown, and the CDR3 is as TCRdb lists it. The chain has TRBV7-8 and TRBJ2-7; no DNA check was done on the table's D call, TRBD1. The CDR3 is 18 residues long, ends included. Germline V lookup: CDR1 SGHVS, CDR2 FQNEAQ. This CDR3 is CASSLTGTANTYEQYFGS.

Notes on this clonotype: Since the CDR3 does not end with the conserved phenylalanine or tryptophan, this likely comes from a read error. It is unclear where the CDR3 begins or ends on the DNA, so no DNA is shown, and the CDR3 is as TCRdb lists it. The CDR3 reads CASSDGGRQFFGA. The rearrangement joins TRBV6-2 or TRBV6-3 to TRBJ2-6; the D call TRBD1 from the table was never checked on the DNA. The germline gives CDR1 MNHEY, CDR2 SVGEGT. The CDR3 totals 13 residues, both ends included.

The V and J genes are TRBV7-6 and TRBJ2-6; no definite D call. CDR3 length equals 14 residues. Trimming cost V 1 base and J 3 bases, with 4 bases left between them. Germline CDR1 SGHVS, CDR2 FNYEAQ. In DNA form, the CDR3 reads TGTGCCAGCAGCTTAGGTTTTGGGGCCAACGTCCTGACTTTC. Residues: CASSLGFGANVLTF.

This rearrangement joins TRBV7-2 to TRBJ1-1; TRBD1 agrees at 9 bases. CDR3 size: 15 residues. V was clipped by 2 bases and J by 0 bases; unmatched bases: 1. Per the germline V gene, CDR1 is SGHTA and CDR2 is FQGNSA. CDR3: CASSLTGGMNTEAFF. The CDR3 DNA is TGTGCCAGCAGCTTAACAGGGGGCATGAACACTGAAGCTTTCTTT. The full variable domain, in which reference TRBV7-2 and TRBJ1-1 provide the parts outside the CDR3, is GAGVSQSPSNKVTEKGKDVELRCDPISGHTALYWYRQSLGQGLEFLIYFQGNSAPDKSGLPSDRFSAERTGGSVSTLTIQRTQQEDSAVYLCASSLTGGMNTEAFFGQGTRLTVV.

Many counts were recorded for this clonotype. V and J are TRBV29-1 and TRBJ2-7, with D unresolved. Germline lookup yields CDR1 SQVTM and CDR2 ANQGSEA. The CDR3 has 14 residues. Trimming removed 2 bases at V and 3 bases at J, with 14 bases between. CDR3 sequence: CSVEWGSESYEQYF. The DNA for the CDR3 is TGCAGCGTTGAATGGGGTAGTGAGAGCTACGAGCAGTACTTC.

This clonotype was seen ten or more times. The chain carries TRBV11-2 and TRBJ1-2; D is perhaps TRBD1 (5 bases). Trimming stripped 1 base from V and 3 bases from J, with 12 bases between. Germline values: CDR1 SGHAT, CDR2 FQNNGV. The CDR3 is 15 residues long. CDR3: CASSLGAGIYYGYTF. For the CDR3, the DNA is TGTGCCAGCAGCTTAGGGGCAGGGATATACTATGGCTACACCTTC.

This chain links TRBV18 with TRBJ2-1; D gene ambiguous. The end of the DNA fits TRBJ2-5 better, so the J call may be wrong. The CDR3 covers 16 residues. Germline V gene sequence: CDR1 KGHSH, CDR2 LQKENI. CDR3 nucleotides: TGTGCCAGCTCACCTCTGGTGGGATGGCGCCAAGAGACCCAGTACTTC. It codes for CASSPLVGWRQETQYF.

The table lists this clonotype with many counts. A read error may be the cause here, since a much bigger clone is one base away. The chain has TRBV12-3 or TRBV12-4 and TRBJ2-1; no clear D. The J call may not be correct, given that the DNA end is closer to TRBJ2-7. The CDR3 runs to 15 residues. The CDR3 sequence: CASSFNLGNYNEQYF. DNA of the CDR3: TGTGCCAGCAGTTTTAATCTAGGGAACTACAATGAGCAGTACTTC.

Relative to its sample, this clonotype is medium-sized. The gene calls are TRBV12-3 or TRBV12-4 and TRBJ2-1, with D perhaps TRBD1 or TRBD2 (5 bases each). Trimming took 5 bases from V and 5 from J, leaving 16 bases between them. CDR3 size: 15 residues. CDR3 DNA sequence: TGTGCCAGCAGTGCCACTAGTGGGGGACACAATGAGCAGTTCTTC. Residues: CASSATSGGHNEQFF.

Regarding this clonotype: A much larger clone lies one base from this, so it may be a read error. This rearrangement joins TRBV7-9 to TRBJ2-1, with 7 bases lining up with TRBD2. The CDR3 is made up of 14 amino acids. Germline CDR1 and CDR2: SEHNR and FQNEAQ (reference sequence). V gave up 5 bases and J gave up 13 bases; unmatched junction bases: 14. The CDR3: CASSPRGTQETQFF. CDR3 bases: TGTGCCAGCAGCCCGCGGGGGACCCAAGAGACCCAGTTCTTC. Variable domain in full (rest from reference TRBV7-9 and TRBJ2-1): DTGVSQNPRHKITKRGQNVTFRCDPISEHNRLYWYRQTLGQGPEFLTYFQNEAQLEKSRLLSDRFSAERPKGSFSTLEIQRTEQGDSAMYLCASSPRGTQETQFFGPGTRLTVL.

This clonotype came up many times. The chain has TRBV11-2 and TRBJ2-3; 8 nucleotides line up with TRBD2. The CDR3 length is 16 residues. V lost 6 bases, J lost 0 bases, and 8 bases stayed unmatched. Looked up from germline, CDR1 is SGHAT and CDR2 is FQNNGV. CDR3 DNA: TGTGCCAGCAGGGGGGAACTAGCGGTTAGCACAGATACGCAGTATTTT. It encodes CASRGELAVSTDTQYF.

The rearrangement uses TRBV7-4 and TRBJ2-1; TRBD2 is a possible D gene (6 bases). The CDR3 covers 15 residues. Germline CDR1 reads SGHVT; CDR2 reads SQSDAQ. The V end lost 5 bases, the J end lost 5 bases, and 16 bases lay between the germline ends. The CDR3 DNA sequence: TGTGCCAGCAGCCCAGCGGGCGGGTTAAACAATGAGCAGTTCTTC. Its translation is CASSPAGGLNNEQFF. Filled out from reference TRBV7-4 and TRBJ2-1, the complete variable domain reads GAGVSQSPRYKVAKRGRDVALRCDSISGHVTLYWYRQTLGQGSEVLTYSQSDAQRDKSGRPSGRFSAERPERSVSTLKIQRTEQGDSAVYLCASSPAGGLNNEQFFGPGTRLTVL.